The 30 T cell receptor beta chains presented below share a single source sample, sequenced in a study of cytotoxic CD8 clonotypes in ibrutinib-treated CLL. Profiling relied on immunoSEQ multiplex PCR, and the TCRdb table lists in-frame clones only, not all of them. The sample contains about 140,000 clones, 70% to 85% of which appear only once. Source: PBMCs, taken after 12 months of ibrutinib treatment. The receptors originated from a human donor with chronic lymphocytic leukemia.

This clone has just one count. The chain is built from TRBV7-8 and TRBJ2-5, with TRBD2 matching over 14 bases. V trimming: 0 bases; J trimming: 4 bases; junction bases outside the gene matches: 10. This CDR3 contains 19 residues. Germline V gene sequence: CDR1 SGHVS, CDR2 FQNEAQ. The CDR3 spells CASSLAPRLAGGGGETQYF. In nucleotides, the CDR3 is TGTGCCAGCAGCTTAGCCCCCAGACTAGCGGGAGGGGGAGGAGAGACCCAGTACTTC.

This chain uses TRBV28 with TRBJ1-3; possible D gene TRBD1, 6 bases. V shed 3 bases and J shed 2 bases, with 8 bases lying between them. The CDR3 is 14 amino acids. The germline V gene encodes CDR1 MDHEN and CDR2 SYDVKM. CDR3 loop: CASSFTGTGNTIYF. The CDR3 DNA reads TGTGCCAGCAGTTTCACAGGGACTGGAAACACCATATATTTT.

The chain has TRBV19 and TRBJ1-1; 8 nucleotides align to TRBD1. The V and J ends lost 3 bases and 5 bases, in that order; junction bases with no gene match: 5. The CDR3 is 14 residues long. Germline V gives CDR1 LNHDA, CDR2 SQIVND (reference sequence). CDR3 residues: CASSMDRVGTEAFF. DNA of the CDR3: TGTGCCAGTAGTATGGACAGGGTCGGTACTGAAGCTTTCTTT. Based on the CDR3 plus reference TRBV19 and TRBJ1-1, the full variable domain is DGGITQSPKYLFRKEGQNVTLSCEQNLNHDAMYWYRQDPGQGLRLIYYSQIVNDFQKGDIAEGYSVSREKKESFPLTVTSAQKNPTAFYLCASSMDRVGTEAFFGQGTRLTVV.

This chain uses TRBV9 with TRBJ2-2, with 8 bases matching TRBD2. Per the germline V gene, CDR1 is SGDLS and CDR2 is YYNGEE. The V gene end was trimmed by 1 base and the J gene end by 5 bases; junction bases not matched to a gene: 4. This CDR3 has 15 residues. The CDR3: CASSVHGRGTGELFF. The CDR3 DNA sequence: TGTGCCAGCAGCGTACACGGGAGGGGTACCGGGGAGCTGTTTTTT.

The V and J genes are TRBV7-3 and TRBJ2-1; 9 positions match TRBD2. V dropped 5 bases and J dropped 7; count of bases not matched to a gene: 6. The CDR3 is 14 residues long. Germline loops: CDR1 SGHTA, CDR2 FQGTGA. CDR3 nucleotides: TGTGCCAGCAGCCCCGGGACTAGCTCGAATGAGCAGTTCTTC. Translating gives CASSPGTSSNEQFF.

This chain uses TRBV7-2 with TRBJ2-7; no clear D. The V gene's germline CDR1 is SGHTA and CDR2 FQGNSA. CDR3 length: 11 residues. V lost 5 bases and J 4 bases, leaving 6 bases between the germline ends. The CDR3 nucleotides are TGTGCCAGCAGCGGCTTATACGAGCAGTACTTC. This gives the protein CASSGLYEQYF.

The genes are TRBV7-8 and TRBJ1-2; 8 bases are a match to TRBD1. The CDR3 has 21 amino acids. The germline gives CDR1 SGHVS, CDR2 FQNEAQ. Germline trimming cut 1 base from V and 2 bases from J; bases unmatched to any gene: 21. The DNA for the CDR3 is TGTGCCAGCAGCTTAGAGCCGAGGAGGGTTTACCGGACAGGGAACAACTATGGCTACACCTTC. As protein: CASSLEPRRVYRTGNNYGYTF. The whole variable domain, remainder taken from reference TRBV7-8 and TRBJ1-2, is GAGVSQSPRYKVAKRGQDVALRCDPISGHVSLFWYQQALGQGPEFLTYFQNEAQLDKSGLPSDRFFAERPEGSVSTLKIQRTQQEDSAVYLCASSLEPRRVYRTGNNYGYTFGSGTRLTVV.

This clone was detected only a few times. The rearrangement uses TRBV10-3 and TRBJ1-5; the match to TRBD1 covers 7 bases. The CDR3 runs to 14 residues. The germline V gene has CDR1 ENHRY and CDR2 SYGVKD. Trimming took 6 bases from V and 5 from J; bases not matched to a gene: 7. This CDR3 is CAIRKTGTDQPQHF. CDR3 DNA: TGTGCCATCAGGAAGACAGGGACGGATCAGCCCCAGCATTTT.

As for this clone: One end of the junction does not line up with germline, which may come from a read error. The V gene is TRBV6-6, the J gene TRBJ2-1; 8 bases map to TRBD2. Germline-derived CDR1 and CDR2 are MNHNY and SVGAGI (reference sequence). CDR3 length equals 14 residues. The CDR3, as DNA: TGTGCCACCAGTACTAGCGGATACTACAATGAGCAGTTCTTC. Protein: CATSTSGYYNEQFF.

This clone turned up a few times. The V call is TRBV20-1, the J call TRBJ1-1; D is perhaps TRBD1 (6 bases). V was clipped by 5 bases and J by 6 bases, with 10 bases between them. The CDR3 length is 11 residues. From germline, CDR1 is DFQATT and CDR2 SNEGSKA (reference sequence). In DNA, the CDR3 is TGCAGTGCTCGACAGGCAGCTGAAGCTTTCTTT. This gives the protein CSARQAAEAFF.

This chain uses TRBV4-1 with TRBJ2-1, with 7 bases identical to TRBD1. The CDR3 covers 16 residues. Germline values: CDR1 MGHRA, CDR2 YSYEKL. The ends lost 4 bases at V and 2 bases at J; junction bases unmatched: 8. The CDR3 DNA is TGCGCCAGCAGCCCGTATGGGGGACAGACCTACAATGAGCAGTTCTTC. Residues: CASSPYGGQTYNEQFF.

The chain joins TRBV7-3 to TRBJ2-1, with 8 positions matching TRBD1. V dropped 0 bases and J dropped 3; count of bases not matched to a gene: 4. This CDR3 spans 16 amino acids. Germline CDR1 SGHTA, CDR2 FQGTGA. The CDR3 is CASSLTGGTGYNEQFF. CDR3 DNA sequence: TGTGCCAGCAGCTTAACAGGCGGGACAGGCTACAATGAGCAGTTCTTC.

This chain links TRBV2 with TRBJ1-6, with TRBD1 identical over 8 bases. CDR1 and CDR2 from the germline V gene are SNHLY and FYNNEI. J gave up 10 bases and V 6 bases, and 8 bases lay outside the gene matches. This CDR3 has 14 residues. CDR3 residues: CASRRERTGSPLHF. CDR3 coding DNA: TGTGCCAGCAGGAGAGAGAGGACAGGGTCACCCCTCCACTTT.

This clone was detected many times. This sequence joins TRBV11-3 and TRBJ2-2, with 7 bases aligning to TRBD2. The CDR3 loop spans 17 amino acids. V lost 6 bases, J lost 1 base, and 11 bases stayed unmatched. The germline V gene has CDR1 SGHNT and CDR2 YENEEA. CDR3 in DNA: TGTGCCAGCAGGCGAAACTGGGCTAGCGGGAACACCGGGGAGCTGTTTTTT. Protein sequence: CASRRNWASGNTGELFF.

The CDR3 protein is CASSPPGFGEQYF. Here the CDR3 DNA reads TGTGCCAGCTCACCACCAGGGTTCGGGGAGCAGTACTTC. V gene TRBV18 combines with J gene TRBJ2-7; D is unresolved. V lost 0 bases to trimming and J lost 7 bases, with 10 bases between them. CDR1 is KGHSH and CDR2 is LQKENI in the germline V gene. This CDR3 spans 13 amino acids.

The sample holds a few counts of this clone. The CDR3 is CASSGGFSNQPQHF. The CDR3 DNA reads TGTGCCAGCAGTGGGGGTTTTAGCAATCAGCCCCAGCATTTT. The rearrangement links TRBV6-1 to TRBJ1-5; D unresolved. Germline assignment: CDR1 MNHNS and CDR2 SASEGT. With 4 bases removed from V and 0 bases from J, the gap between germline ends came to 7 bases. CDR3 size: 14 residues.

The gene calls are TRBV10-3 and TRBJ1-1, with D tentatively TRBD1 (5 bases). CDR1 is ENHRY, CDR2 SYGVKD, per germline. V lost 5 bases and J lost 5, with 15 bases in between. The CDR3 is 14 amino acids. In nucleotides, the CDR3 is TGTGCCATCAGTCCCGGCCCGGGGGGAACTGAAGCTTTCTTT. It is translated as CAISPGPGGTEAFF.

This clone was seen just once. CDR3 sequence: CASSPQRGDYEQYF. The DNA of the CDR3 is TGCGCCAGCAGCCCCCAGCGGGGGGACTACGAGCAGTACTTC. J is TRBJ2-7 and V is TRBV4-1; 9 bases are a match to TRBD2. CDR1 and CDR2 from the germline V gene are MGHRA and YSYEKL. The ends lost 4 bases at V and 3 bases at J; junction bases unmatched: 4. The CDR3 consists of 14 residues.

The chain employs TRBV30 and TRBJ1-5, with TRBD1 as a possible D gene (5 bases). CDR1 is GTSNPN and CDR2 is SVGIG in the germline V gene (reference sequence). The CDR3 contains 14 residues. V shed 3 bases and J shed 6 bases, with 15 bases lying between them. The chain's CDR3 is CAWSLEGRGQPQHF. The CDR3 DNA follows: TGTGCCTGGAGCCTAGAGGGGAGGGGTCAGCCCCAGCATTTT.

The rearrangement links TRBV28 to TRBJ1-5, with D possibly being TRBD1 (5 bases). Trimming stripped 8 bases from V and 8 bases from J, with 22 bases between. Germline CDR1 MDHEN, CDR2 SYDVKM. This CDR3 comprises 15 residues. The CDR3: CASGSRSAGYEPQHF. Here the CDR3 DNA reads TGTGCCAGCGGCTCCCGGTCGGCAGGGTATGAGCCCCAGCATTTT.

This clone was counted a single time. The rearrangement links TRBV9 to TRBJ2-3; D remains unclear. V lost 0 bases and J lost 4, with 18 bases in between. Germline CDR1 is SGDLS and CDR2 is YYNGEE. The CDR3 contains 17 residues. CDR3 nucleotides: TGTGCCAGCAGCGTAGCTATGGGCTTCCCCGCAGCAGATACGCAGTATTTT. Protein product: CASSVAMGFPAADTQYF.

The chain employs TRBV27 and TRBJ2-7; 11 bases map to TRBD1. Germline loops: CDR1 MNHEY, CDR2 SMNVEV (reference sequence). V gave up 5 bases and J gave up 2 bases; unmatched junction bases: 5. The CDR3 consists of 15 residues. The CDR3 here is CASSHGTGGTYEQYF. CDR3 in DNA: TGTGCCAGCAGTCATGGGACAGGGGGAACCTACGAGCAGTACTTC.

The gene calls are TRBV4-1 and TRBJ2-1; D perhaps matches TRBD1 (5 bases). The CDR3 extends over 15 amino acids. Trimming took off 1 base at V and 7 bases at J, with 14 bases between the two ends. Germline loops: CDR1 MGHRA, CDR2 YSYEKL. The CDR3 protein is CASSQAGNLANEQFF. CDR3 sequence (DNA): TGCGCCAGCAGCCAAGCAGGGAATTTGGCGAATGAGCAGTTCTTC.

This chain joins TRBV7-9 and TRBJ1-2; D unclear. This CDR3 has 14 residues. In germline, CDR1 is SEHNR, CDR2 FQNEAQ (reference sequence). The V gene lost 1 base and the J gene lost 3 bases, with 9 bases spanning the gap. Here the CDR3 DNA reads TGTGCCAGCAGCTTAGTCGCGTCTGACTATGGCTACACCTTC. Translating it yields CASSLVASDYGYTF. Looking up the rest from reference TRBV7-9 and TRBJ1-2 gives the full variable domain: DTGVSQNPRHKITKRGQNVTFRCDPISEHNRLYWYRQTLGQGPEFLTYFQNEAQLEKSRLLSDRFSAERPKGSFSTLEIQRTEQGDSAMYLCASSLVASDYGYTFGSGTRLTVV.

This sequence joins TRBV5-1 and TRBJ1-4; D gene ambiguous. The CDR3 has 14 amino acids. V was shortened by 1 base and J by 4 bases, with 8 bases between the two germline ends. Germline CDR1 is SGHRS and CDR2 is YFSETQ. The CDR3 nucleotides are TGCGCCAGCAGCTTGACGCAAAATAATGAAAAACTGTTTTTT. It encodes CASSLTQNNEKLFF. Combining the CDR3 with reference TRBV5-1 and TRBJ1-4 gives the whole variable domain KAGVTQTPRYLIKTRGQQVTLSCSPISGHRSVSWYQQTPGQGLQFLFEYFSETQRNKGNFPGRFSGRQFSNSRSEMNVSTLELGDSALYLCASSLTQNNEKLFFGSGTQLSVL.

This clone was detected only once. The chain recombines TRBV7-6 with TRBJ2-1; TRBD2 matches 9 bases. The length of the CDR3 is 15 residues. Germline V CDR1 and CDR2: SGHVS, FNYEAQ. The V segment lost 4 bases and the J segment 4 bases; nucleotides outside the gene matches: 5. The CDR3 DNA sequence: TGTGCCAGCAGCTCGTTAGCGGGGGAGTACAATGAGCAGTTCTTC. Its protein product is CASSSLAGEYNEQFF.

The chain is built from TRBV28 and TRBJ1-5; 8 nucleotides line up with TRBD1. The CDR3 loop spans 14 amino acids. The junction had 10 bases not matched to a gene; V was cut back by 8 bases and J by 7 bases. Looked up from germline, CDR1 is MDHEN and CDR2 is SYDVKM. This CDR3 reads CASGEDRAGQPQHF. The CDR3 nucleotides are TGTGCCAGCGGGGAGGACAGGGCGGGGCAGCCCCAGCATTTT.

The rearrangement joins TRBV6-1 to TRBJ2-7; D unresolved. V shed 7 bases and J shed 3 bases, with 16 bases lying between them. The CDR3 runs 14 residues. CDR1 and CDR2 from the germline V gene are MNHNS and SASEGT. The chain's CDR3 is CASIDPIDYYEQYF. DNA for the CDR3: TGTGCCAGCATCGACCCTATAGATTACTACGAGCAGTACTTC.

The genes are TRBV6-5 and TRBJ1-2; 9 bases line up with TRBD1. Germline assignment: CDR1 MNHEY and CDR2 SVGAGI. The V gene end was trimmed by 2 bases and the J gene end by 7 bases; junction bases not matched to a gene: 5. This CDR3 region has 14 residues. CDR3 sequence: CASSYVGQGGGYTF. The CDR3 DNA is TGTGCCAGCAGTTACGTGGGACAGGGTGGTGGCTACACCTTC.

This chain links TRBV19 with TRBJ1-5; D remains ambiguous. V gave up 6 bases and J gave up 2 bases, with 11 bases separating them. This CDR3 has 14 residues. Germline CDR1 reads LNHDA; CDR2 reads SQIVND (reference sequence). As DNA, the CDR3 is TGTGCCAGTAGCCCAGACTGGGGCAATCAGCCCCAGCATTTT. This translates into CASSPDWGNQPQHF.